This T cell receptor beta chain comes out of a study of blood T cell repertoires in COVID-19. Turning to the study itself: Acute and convalescent COVID-19 specimens originated in the United States, Italy and Spain. From T cells, B-cell-depleted T cells, or PBMCs came the material, which was cDNA or gDNA.

Authors' analysis steps: From reference gene primer amplification, estimates of nucleated cell counts were derived. Sequencing was performed with immunoSEQ multiplex PCR; in TCRdb, only in-frame clones are kept and a portion is missing. For V, J and clone size, that table is used; D and trimming come from the DNA. The sample lists around 220,000 clones, 70% to 90% occurring once. Germline values: CDR1 GTSNPN, CDR2 SVGIG (reference sequence). There are 14 residues in the CDR3. V was shortened by 4 bases and J by 0 bases, with 7 bases between the two germline ends. The sequence came from a woman in her thirties or forties who had recovered from COVID-19. The V call is TRBV30, the J call TRBJ1-6; unclear D gene. Material for sequencing was peripheral blood. CDR3 in amino acids: CAWKRSSYNSPLHF. The CDR3 bases are TGTGCCTGGAAGAGGAGCTCCTATAATTCACCCCTCCACTTT.